This T cell receptor beta chain was sequenced for a study of T cell responses to AZD1222 COVID-19 vaccine (dated by TCRdb to 2020 to 2022). Regarding the complete study: A total of about 250 trial participants underwent TCR sequencing, of whom 200 to 220 had received two doses of AZD1222 and 26 had received two doses of the MenACWY control vaccine. Enrollment into the trials was organized by age into subgroups of 18-55, 56-69 and 70-plus years, and those subgroups contained about 150, 27 and 61 TCR-sequenced participants, respectively.

The sample's time point label is to be understood as: about 28 days (+/-7) after the second vaccine dose. AZD1222 recipients given second doses at about 4 weeks or at about 12 weeks were pooled, since spike-specific TCR depth and breadth were not found to differ between the two schedules. Vaccinee samples were obtained from the UK trials COV001 and COV002, which included a single-blind randomized controlled phase 2/3 trial of AZD1222 (ChAdOx1 nCoV-19) in healthy adults. For TCRbeta chain sequencing, PBMC samples from trial participants were taken at day 0 and at day 28 after the second dose. The cysteine opens and the phenylalanine closes a CDR3 of 13 amino acids. CDR3 DNA is the only sequence kept; it has 39 bases, read in frame from the first base. V and J are truncated by 10 bases and 0 bases respectively, leaving an intervening sequence of 7 bases. Based on the germline V gene (reference sequence), the CDR1 and CDR2 sequences are LNHDA and SQIVND.

Results the study describes overall, beyond this receptor: Epitopes outside the regions mutated in the B.1.351 and B.1.1.7 variants were reportedly recognized by nearly half of the unique spike-specific TCRs. Vaccine-associated CD4 TCRs spanned the whole spike protein, with dominant responses in regions 160-218 and 743-854. Because no day 14 peak-response samples were available, the repertoires could be characterized only after the peak T cell response. After two AZD1222 doses, spike-specific TCR breadth and depth were significantly higher than at day 0 and than in MenACWY recipients. Most participants were white British and females outnumbered males, and the authors suggested that clonal diversity may have been underestimated. The 56-69-year group was small, and its depth increase did not reach significance, likely because of low power. Only a handful of AZD1222 recipients were SARS-CoV-2 seropositive at baseline, limiting conclusions about previously exposed vaccinees.

The CDR3 regions of human TCRbeta chains were subjected to immunosequencing. The original methods were these. TCRs in the repertoires were compared against a reference library of SARS-CoV-2-specific TCRs that had been generated with the MIRA antigen-specificity platform. Breadth meant the fraction of unique TCRs that were SARS-CoV-2-associated, whereas depth meant the fraction of total T cells that were SARS-CoV-2-associated. Using the MIRA data, each spike-specific TCR was assigned both to the spike region to which the TCR was reactive and to a CD4 or CD8 class. Log10-transformed breadth and depth values were compared by one-way ANOVA with Sidak's multiple comparisons tests. Imported from immuneACCESS, the table was reduced by TCRdb to in-frame sequences with V and J called. These copies leave out some clones; in studies compared against another copy, an unresolved V gene accounts for under half, and the cause of the remainder is not known. That table furnishes V, J and clone size, whereas the DNA furnished D and trimming. This sample has some 190,000 clones in its table, and roughly 91% of those were observed once. The ten largest clones add up to 1.5% to 2% of the sample.

To note about this clone: Its antigen is not yet known. The record has no base qualities; no much larger clone is one base away.

The sequence was obtained from an adult who received the AZD1222 COVID-19 vaccine. The sequence links TRBV19 to TRBJ2-6; too little of a D gene remains to name it. The sequenced sample was peripheral blood, obtained 28 days after the second AZD1222 dose. At the DNA level, the sequence is TGTGCCACCTCAGCCTCTGGGGCCAACGTCCTGACTTTC. It encodes CATSASGANVLTF.